This T cell receptor (beta chain) emerged from a study of tumor and adjacent non-tumor tissue in lung cancer. Study in general: About 4.2 million productive TCRbeta reads were obtained per sample on average. Study-level points and caveats: Patients with more diverse tumor TCRs had worse survival. Compared with tumor, normal lung showed significantly lower TCR diversity.

A modified ARM-PCR protocol with three rounds of nested PCR amplified TCRbeta. TCRdb ran MiXCR on the multiplex PCR reads and lists one entry per CDR3 protein. The profile shows under 150,000 distinct CDR3 sequences, approximately 66% of them singletons. The germline V gene has CDR1 DFQATT and CDR2 SNEGSKA (reference sequence). CDR3 length: 13 amino acids. J was trimmed by 6 bases and V by 6 bases; bases with no gene match: 9. No cell sorting was done before RNA was extracted from the tissue. About this clonotype: Its antigen is not identified.

This sequence was found in a man between 60 and 70 years old with small cell lung cancer. Sequenced: lung tumor tissue. The chain couples TRBV20-1 to TRBJ2-7, with 9 bases identical to TRBD1. This CDR3 reads CSAVRGQGIEQYF. In DNA form, the CDR3 reads TGCAGTGCCGTTCGGGGACAGGGAATCGAGCAGTACTTC.